Included here is one T cell receptor beta chain sequence, with context. What it binds is unknown. This sample stems from a study of T cell repertoires in cytomegalovirus infection. Looking at the study overall: Recently identified HLA-C-restricted CMV epitopes were among the peptides used. Both a matching HLA type and CMV infection were indicated by public TCR beta signatures.

TCRdb analysed the reads with MiXCR anew, one entry per CDR3 protein. The data contain fewer than 1,000,000 distinct CDR3 sequences, less than 40% of them seen just once; the ten biggest clones take up about an eighth. V dropped 4 bases and J dropped 5; count of bases not matched to a gene: 7. CDR1 is SGHVS and CDR2 is FNYEAQ in the germline V gene. CDR3 size: 15 residues. The receptor's source is a human donor in good health (CMV status not recorded). Some clones in this sample may be carry-over from other donors' samples. V is TRBV7-6 and J is TRBJ1-1; 10 bases are a match to TRBD1. The material was cultured CD8+ T cells from PBMCs, obtained from culture after CMV antigen stimulation. CDR3: CASSSRTGGKTEAFF. The DNA for the CDR3 is TGTGCCAGCAGCTCTCGGACAGGGGGTAAGACTGAAGCTTTCTTT.